The clone carrying this TCR beta chain was counted only a few times. Its specificity is not known. Trimming left V 5 bases short and J 0 bases short, with 19 bases between. Germline V gives CDR1 SEHNR, CDR2 FQNEAQ (reference sequence). This CDR3 has 17 amino acids. The sample comes from a study of T cell responses to AZD1222 COVID-19 vaccine. Here immunoSEQ multiplex PCR was the method, and the copy in TCRdb shows in-frame clones only, minus some. The sample consists of roughly 130,000 clones, approximately 85% of them appearing once. General study points: Only a handful of AZD1222 recipients, more than five in all, had baseline seropositivity.

This sequence joins TRBV7-9 and TRBJ1-1, with D uncertain. The TCR sequence derives from an adult in good health. Specimen: peripheral blood, collected on day 0 of AZD1222 vaccination. CDR3 sequence (DNA): TGTGCCAGCAGCCCAGCGTTCGAGGGAGGGATGAACACTGAAGCTTTCTTT. It codes for CASSPAFEGGMNTEAFF.